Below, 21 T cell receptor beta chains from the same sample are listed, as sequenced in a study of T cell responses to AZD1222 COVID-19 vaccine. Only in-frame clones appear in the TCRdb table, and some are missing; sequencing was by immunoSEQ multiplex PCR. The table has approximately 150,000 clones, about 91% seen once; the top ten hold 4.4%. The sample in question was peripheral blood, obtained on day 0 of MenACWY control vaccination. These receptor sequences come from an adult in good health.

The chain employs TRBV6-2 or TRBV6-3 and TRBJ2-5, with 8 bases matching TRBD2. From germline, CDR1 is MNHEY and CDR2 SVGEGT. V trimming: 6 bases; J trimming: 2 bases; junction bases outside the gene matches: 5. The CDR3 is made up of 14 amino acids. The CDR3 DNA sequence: TGTGCCAGCAGCGGGGCTAGCGGGCAAGAGACCCAGTACTTC. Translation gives CASSGASGQETQYF.

The CDR3 loop is CASTQTGTGGREQYF. CDR3 sequence (DNA): TGTGCCAGCACCCAAACTGGGACAGGGGGGCGCGAGCAGTACTTC. V gene TRBV6-5 combines with J gene TRBJ2-7, with 11 bases lining up with TRBD1. This CDR3 spans 15 amino acids. Germline-derived CDR1 and CDR2 are MNHEY and SVGAGI. Trimming took 7 bases from V and 6 from J; bases not matched to a gene: 11.

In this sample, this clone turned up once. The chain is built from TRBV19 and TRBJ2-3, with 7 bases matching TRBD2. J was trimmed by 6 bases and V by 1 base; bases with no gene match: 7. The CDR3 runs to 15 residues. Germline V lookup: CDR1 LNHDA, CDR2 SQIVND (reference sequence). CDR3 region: CASSIGAGPRDTQYF. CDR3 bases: TGTGCCAGTAGTATAGGAGCGGGACCCCGCGATACGCAGTATTTT.

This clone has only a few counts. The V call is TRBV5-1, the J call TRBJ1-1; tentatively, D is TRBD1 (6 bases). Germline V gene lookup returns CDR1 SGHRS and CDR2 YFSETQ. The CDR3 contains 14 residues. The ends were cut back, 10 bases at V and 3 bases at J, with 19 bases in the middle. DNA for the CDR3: TGCGCCTCCCTGACCTCCCCAGGGGACACTGAAGCTTTCTTT. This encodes CASLTSPGDTEAFF.

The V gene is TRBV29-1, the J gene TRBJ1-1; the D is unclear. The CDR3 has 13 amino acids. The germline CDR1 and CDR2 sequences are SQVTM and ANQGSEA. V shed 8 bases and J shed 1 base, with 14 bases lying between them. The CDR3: CSLKAAPNTEAFF. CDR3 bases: TGCAGCCTGAAAGCGGCCCCGAACACTGAAGCTTTCTTT.

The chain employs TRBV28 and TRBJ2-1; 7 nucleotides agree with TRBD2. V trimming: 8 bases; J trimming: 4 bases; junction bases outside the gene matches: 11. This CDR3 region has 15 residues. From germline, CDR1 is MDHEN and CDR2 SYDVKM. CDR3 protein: CASGGVIRDYNEQFF. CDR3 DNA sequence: TGTGCCAGCGGGGGGGTCATCAGAGATTACAATGAGCAGTTCTTC.

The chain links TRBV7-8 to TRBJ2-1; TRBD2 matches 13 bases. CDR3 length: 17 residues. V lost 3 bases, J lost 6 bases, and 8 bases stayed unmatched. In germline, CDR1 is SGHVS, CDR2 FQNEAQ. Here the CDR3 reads CASSFGLAGVLFNEQFF. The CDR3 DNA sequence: TGTGCCAGCAGCTTTGGACTAGCGGGGGTCCTATTCAATGAGCAGTTCTTC. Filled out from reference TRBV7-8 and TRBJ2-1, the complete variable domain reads GAGVSQSPRYKVAKRGQDVALRCDPISGHVSLFWYQQALGQGPEFLTYFQNEAQLDKSGLPSDRFFAERPEGSVSTLKIQRTQQEDSAVYLCASSFGLAGVLFNEQFFGPGTRLTVL.

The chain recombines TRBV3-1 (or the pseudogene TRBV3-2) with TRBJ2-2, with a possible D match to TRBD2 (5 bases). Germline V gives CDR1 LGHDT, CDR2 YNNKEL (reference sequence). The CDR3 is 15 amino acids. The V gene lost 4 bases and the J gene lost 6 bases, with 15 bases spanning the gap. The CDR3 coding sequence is TGTGCCAGCAGCCCAGTGGTTAACGGGGCCGGGGAGCTGTTTTTT. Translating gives CASSPVVNGAGELFF.

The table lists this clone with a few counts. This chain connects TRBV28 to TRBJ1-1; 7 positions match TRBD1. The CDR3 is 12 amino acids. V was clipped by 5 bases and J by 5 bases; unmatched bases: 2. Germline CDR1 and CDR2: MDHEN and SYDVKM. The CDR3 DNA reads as TGTGCCAGCAGTGAGACAGGGACTGAAGCTTTCTTT. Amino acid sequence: CASSETGTEAFF.

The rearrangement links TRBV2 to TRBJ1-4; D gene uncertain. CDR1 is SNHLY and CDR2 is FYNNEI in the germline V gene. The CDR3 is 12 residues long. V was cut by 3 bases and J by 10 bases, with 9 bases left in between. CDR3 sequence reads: CASSESFRKLFF. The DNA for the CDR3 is TGTGCCAGCAGTGAGTCTTTCCGAAAACTGTTTTTT.

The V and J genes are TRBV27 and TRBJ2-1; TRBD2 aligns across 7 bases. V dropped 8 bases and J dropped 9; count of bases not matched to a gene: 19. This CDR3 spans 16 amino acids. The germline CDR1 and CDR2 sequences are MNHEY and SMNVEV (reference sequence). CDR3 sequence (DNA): TGTGCCAGCCAAAGTCAGAGCGGGATCAGTTTAGGTGAGCAGTTCTTC. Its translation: CASQSQSGISLGEQFF.

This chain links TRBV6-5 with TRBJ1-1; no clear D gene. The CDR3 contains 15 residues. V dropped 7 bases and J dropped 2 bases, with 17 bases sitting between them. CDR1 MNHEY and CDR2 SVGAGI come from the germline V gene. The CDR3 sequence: CASTRVPQRNTEAFF. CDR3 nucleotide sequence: TGTGCCAGCACTAGGGTCCCACAGAGAAACACTGAAGCTTTCTTT.

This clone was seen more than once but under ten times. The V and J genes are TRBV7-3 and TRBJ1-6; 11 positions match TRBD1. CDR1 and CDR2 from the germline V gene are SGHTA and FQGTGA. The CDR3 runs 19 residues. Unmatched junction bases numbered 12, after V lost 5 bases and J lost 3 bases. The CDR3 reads CASSLNLRDRGNYNSPLHF. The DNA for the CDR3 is TGTGCCAGCAGCCTTAATCTCCGGGACAGGGGGAACTATAATTCACCCCTCCACTTT.

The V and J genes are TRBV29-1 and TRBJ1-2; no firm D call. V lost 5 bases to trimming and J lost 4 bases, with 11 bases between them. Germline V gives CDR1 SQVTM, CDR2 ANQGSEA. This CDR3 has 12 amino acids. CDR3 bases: TGCAGCGTTTTAACAGCCTCCTATGGCTACACCTTC. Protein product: CSVLTASYGYTF.

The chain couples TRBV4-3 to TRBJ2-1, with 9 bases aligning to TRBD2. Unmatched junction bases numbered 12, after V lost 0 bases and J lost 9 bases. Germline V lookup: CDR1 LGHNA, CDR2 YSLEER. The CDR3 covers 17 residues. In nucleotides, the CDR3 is TGCGCCAGCAGCCAAGACTGGGGGACTAGCAGTTCCTTTGAGCAGTTCTTC. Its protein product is CASSQDWGTSSSFEQFF.

Here the CDR3 DNA reads TGTGCCAGCAGCGTAGAAAGGGGGTCCGAGCAGTACTTC. This encodes CASSVERGSEQYF. The genes are TRBV9 and TRBJ2-7; TRBD1 might be the D (6 bases). V gave up 0 bases and J gave up 6 bases, with 10 bases separating them. The germline V gene encodes CDR1 SGDLS and CDR2 YYNGEE. There are 13 residues in the CDR3.

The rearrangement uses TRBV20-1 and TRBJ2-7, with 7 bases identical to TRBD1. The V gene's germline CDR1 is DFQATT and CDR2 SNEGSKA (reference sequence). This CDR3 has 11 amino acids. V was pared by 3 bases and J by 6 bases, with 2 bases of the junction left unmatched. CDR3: CSARDRIEQYF. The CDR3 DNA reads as TGCAGTGCTAGGGACAGGATCGAGCAGTACTTC.

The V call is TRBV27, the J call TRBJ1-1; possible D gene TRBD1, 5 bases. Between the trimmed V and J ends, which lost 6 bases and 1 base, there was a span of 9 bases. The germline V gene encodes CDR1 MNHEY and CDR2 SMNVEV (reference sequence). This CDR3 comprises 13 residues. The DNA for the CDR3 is TGTGCCAGCAGCTGGGGGGGGAACACTGAAGCTTTCTTT. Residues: CASSWGGNTEAFF.

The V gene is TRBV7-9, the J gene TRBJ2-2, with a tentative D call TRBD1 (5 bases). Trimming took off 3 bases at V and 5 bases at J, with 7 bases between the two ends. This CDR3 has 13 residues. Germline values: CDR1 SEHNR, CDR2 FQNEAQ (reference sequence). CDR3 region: CASSFSGTGELFF. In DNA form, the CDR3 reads TGTGCCAGCAGCTTCTCAGGGACCGGGGAGCTGTTTTTT. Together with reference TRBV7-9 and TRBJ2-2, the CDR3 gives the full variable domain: DTGVSQNPRHKITKRGQNVTFRCDPISEHNRLYWYRQTLGQGPEFLTYFQNEAQLEKSRLLSDRFSAERPKGSFSTLEIQRTEQGDSAMYLCASSFSGTGELFFGEGSRLTVL.

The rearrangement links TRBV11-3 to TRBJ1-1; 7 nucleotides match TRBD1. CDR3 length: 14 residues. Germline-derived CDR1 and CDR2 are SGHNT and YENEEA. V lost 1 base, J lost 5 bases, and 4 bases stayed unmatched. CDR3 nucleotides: TGTGCCAGCAGCTTAGTAACAGGGGTGACTGAAGCTTTCTTT. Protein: CASSLVTGVTEAFF.

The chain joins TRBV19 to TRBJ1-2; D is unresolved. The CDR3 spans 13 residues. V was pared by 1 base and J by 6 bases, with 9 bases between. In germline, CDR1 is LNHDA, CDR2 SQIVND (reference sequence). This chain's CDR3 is CASSIGFGHGYTF. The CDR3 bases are TGTGCCAGTAGTATAGGGTTCGGGCATGGCTACACCTTC.